This is a list of T cell receptor beta chains from one sample in a study of identical twins. TCRdb re-called the 5' RACE reads with MiXCR, one entry per CDR3 protein. The data hold roughly 250,000 distinct CDR3 sequences, with about 14% observed a single time. The specimen sequenced was memory (CD45RO+) T cells sorted from blood. The receptors originated from a woman younger than 30 in good health. The CDR3 runs from the conserved cysteine through the conserved F or W. A D gene is named only where the DNA matches it firmly. A clone size is listed for some rows: how often the clone was seen (once, few, many), or a class if it is expanded.

j_gene	abundance	v_gene	d_gene	CDR3nt	CDR3aa
TRBJ1-1	few	TRBV27	TRBD1	TGTGCCAGCAGTTTGGGACAGAGGACTTTCTTT	CASSLGQRTFF
TRBJ2-5	NA	TRBV5-1	NA	TGCGCCAGCAGCTTGGGGAGTAGCGCCGATCAAGAGACCCAGTACTTC	CASSLGSSADQETQYF
TRBJ2-1	NA	TRBV4-2	NA	TGTGCCAGCAGCCCGAGATCCAGCCCCGTTGGCAATGAGCAGTTCTTC	CASSPRSSPVGNEQFF
TRBJ2-2	few	TRBV4-1	TRBD2	TGCGCCAGCAGCCAAGATAGGCGGACTAGCGGATACACCGGGGAGCTGTTTTTT	CASSQDRRTSGYTGELFF
TRBJ2-1	NA	TRBV20-1	NA	TGCAGTGCTATATCTACGCGACTCTACAATGAGCAGTTCTTC	CSAISTRLYNEQFF
TRBJ2-4	few	TRBV4-3	TRBD2	TGCGCCAGCAGCCAAGGGGTCCTAGCGGGAGGGATGGCCAAAAACATTCAGTACTTC	CASSQGVLAGGMAKNIQYF
TRBJ1-2	few	TRBV29-1	NA	TGCAGCGTTGAAGGGGATTTCGTTGGCTACACCTTC	CSVEGDFVGYTF
TRBJ2-5	many	TRBV7-9	TRBD2	TGTGCCAGCAGCCGGACTAGCGGGGGGATCGAGACCCAGTACTTC	CASSRTSGGIETQYF
TRBJ1-1	few	TRBV27	NA	TGTGCCAGCAGTTTAAAGGCGGGGCCCACTGAAGCTTTCTTT	CASSLKAGPTEAFF
TRBJ2-3	few	TRBV4-3	NA	TGCGCCAGCAGCCAAGATCAAAGGGGAGAAGATACGCAGTATTTT	CASSQDQRGEDTQYF
TRBJ2-1	NA	TRBV20-1	NA	TGCAGTGCGCTAGTGACTACCTACAATGAGCAGTTCTTC	CSALVTTYNEQFF
TRBJ1-1	few	TRBV20-1	TRBD1	TGCAGTGCTATTGACAGGGTGAACACTGAAGCTTTCTTT	CSAIDRVNTEAFF
TRBJ1-2	NA	TRBV9	NA	TGTGCCAGCAGCGAACATACAGCCTCGAACTATGGCTACACCTTC	CASSEHTASNYGYTF
TRBJ1-2	few	TRBV3-1	TRBD1	TGTGCCAGCAGCCAAGGAACAGGGGGCCGGAACTATGGCTACACCTTC	CASSQGTGGRNYGYTF
TRBJ1-5	many	TRBV4-1	NA	TGCGCCAGCAGCCAACCCACGGGACTAAAAATTAATCAGCCCCAGCATTTT	CASSQPTGLKINQPQHF
TRBJ1-4	NA	TRBV20-1	TRBD1	TGCAGTGCTTGGACAGGCCCTAGGGAAAAACTGTTTTTT	CSAWTGPREKLFF
TRBJ2-1	few	TRBV7-2	NA	TGTGCCAGCAGCTCGGGTTTGGGTGAGCAGTTCTTC	CASSSGLGEQFF
TRBJ2-1	many	TRBV5-6	TRBD2	TGTGCCAGCACCGGCGGACTAGTCACCTACAATGAGCAGTTCTTC	CASTGGLVTYNEQFF
TRBJ2-1	many	TRBV6-1	NA	TGTGCCAGCGGGGGGACAGAAGGCTACAATGAGCAGTTCTTC	CASGGTEGYNEQFF
TRBJ2-1	many	TRBV2	NA	TGTGCCAGCACCACGGACCTGTACAATGAGCAGTTCTTC	CASTTDLYNEQFF
TRBJ2-7	NA	TRBV14	TRBD1	TGTGCCAGCAGCCAAGAGTGGGACAGCTACGAGCAGTACTTC	CASSQEWDSYEQYF
TRBJ2-5	many	TRBV6-6	TRBD2	TGTGCCAGCAGCGCCGCTACTAGCGGGAGTCAGACCCAGTACTTC	CASSAATSGSQTQYF
TRBJ2-2	many	TRBV5-1	TRBD2	TGCGCCAGCAGCTTGGCGGGAGGGCCGTGGACCGGGGAGCTGTTTTTT	CASSLAGGPWTGELFF
TRBJ2-6	NA	TRBV11-3	NA	TGTGCCAGCAGCTACGCCTCGTCCCGGGCTGGGGCCAACGTCCTGACTTTC	CASSYASSRAGANVLTF
TRBJ2-7	NA	TRBV29-1	TRBD1	TGCAGCGTGGAGACAGGGGGCTTCTACGAGCAGTACTTC	CSVETGGFYEQYF
TRBJ2-1	many	TRBV5-1	TRBD2	TGCGCCAGCAGCTTTGCGGGGGACTACAATGAGCAGTTCTTC	CASSFAGDYNEQFF
TRBJ2-3	NA	TRBV7-3	NA	TGTGCCAGCAGCGGGGGACCTAGCACAGATACGCAGTATTTT	CASSGGPSTDTQYF
TRBJ2-1	few	TRBV20-1	TRBD2	TGCAGTGCTAAGACTAGCGGGGGGTACAATGAGCAGTTCTTC	CSAKTSGGYNEQFF
TRBJ2-7	NA	TRBV7-2	NA	TGTGCCAGCAGCGTTAGCCCTAGCTACGAGCAGTACTTC	CASSVSPSYEQYF
TRBJ2-7	few	TRBV20-1	NA	TGCAGTGCTAGTTTGCAGTCCGATGGGGAGCAGTACTTC	CSASLQSDGEQYF
TRBJ2-5	few	TRBV20-1	NA	TGCAGTGCTAGGCTGTGGGAGACCCAGTACTTC	CSARLWETQYF
TRBJ2-1	few	TRBV12-3/TRBV12-4	TRBD2	TGTGCCAGCAGTTTTCGGCGGGGGGGTATAAATGAGCAGTTCTTC	CASSFRRGGINEQFF
TRBJ2-4	NA	TRBV20-1	TRBD2	TGCAGTGCTAGGAGCCACACCGGGGGGGACATTCAGTACTTC	CSARSHTGGDIQYF
TRBJ1-1	few	TRBV7-2	NA	TGTGCCAGCAGCTTAACCCGAGGGAACACTGAAGCTTTCTTT	CASSLTRGNTEAFF
TRBJ2-3	NA	TRBV20-1	NA	TGCAGTGCTAGAGCCCGCGGGGTGGGAGATACGCAGTATTTT	CSARARGVGDTQYF
TRBJ1-2	NA	TRBV18	NA	TGTGCCAGCTCACCAGGGGATCTGTCCTATGGCTACACCTTC	CASSPGDLSYGYTF
TRBJ2-3	NA	TRBV24-1	NA	TGTGCCACCAGTGACAGGGCCAGCACAGATACGCAGTATTTT	CATSDRASTDTQYF
TRBJ2-7	few	TRBV20-1	TRBD2	TGCAGTGCTAGCCCCCGAGGGAGCGGGAGGCCCTTATTTTTC	CSASPRGSGRPLFF
TRBJ2-5	few	TRBV5-1	NA	TGCGCCAGCAGCATCATGACGCTAGGGGAGGAGACCCAGTACTTC	CASSIMTLGEETQYF
TRBJ1-6	few	TRBV7-9	NA	TGTGCCAGCAGCCTCATGACCCCTTGGGATTCACCCCTCCACTTT	CASSLMTPWDSPLHF
TRBJ2-2	many	TRBV5-1	NA	TGCGCCAGCAGCCCCCACCGGGACCAGTCAACCGGGGAGCTGTTTTTT	CASSPHRDQSTGELFF
TRBJ1-4	NA	TRBV6-1	NA	TGTGCCAGCAGAGGGGAAAACCAGGGCGGGAAACTGTTTTTT	CASRGENQGGKLFF
TRBJ2-5	few	TRBV20-1	NA	TGCAGTGCTCACGAGTACCAAGAGACCCAGTACTTC	CSAHEYQETQYF
TRBJ2-1	NA	TRBV5-1	NA	TGCGCCAGCAGCTTGGAAATAGGGTCCGCCTACAATGAGCAGTTCTTC	CASSLEIGSAYNEQFF
TRBJ2-2	NA	TRBV7-8	NA	TGTGCCAGCAGCCCCGGGGGGGAGCTGTTTTTT	CASSPGGELFF
TRBJ2-2	few	TRBV5-6	NA	TGTGCCAGCAGACCGGACCCCAACACCGGGGAGCTGTTTTTT	CASRPDPNTGELFF
TRBJ1-1	NA	TRBV11-2	TRBD1	TGTGCCAGCATCCGGGACAGTATGAACACTGAAGCTTTCTTT	CASIRDSMNTEAFF
TRBJ2-1	NA	TRBV25-1	NA	TGTGCCAGCAGTGACACCACTAGTGACGAGCAGTTCTTC	CASSDTTSDEQFF